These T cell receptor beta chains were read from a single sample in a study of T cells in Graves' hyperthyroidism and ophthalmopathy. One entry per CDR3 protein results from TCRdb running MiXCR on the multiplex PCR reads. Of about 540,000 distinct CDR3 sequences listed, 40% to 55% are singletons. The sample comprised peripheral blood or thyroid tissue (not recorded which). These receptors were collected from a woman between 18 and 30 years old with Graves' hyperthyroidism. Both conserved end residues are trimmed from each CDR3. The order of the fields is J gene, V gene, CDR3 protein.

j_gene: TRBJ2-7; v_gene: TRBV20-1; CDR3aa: SASGRTNEQY
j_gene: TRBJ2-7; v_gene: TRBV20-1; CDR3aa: SARPGLAGAYEQY
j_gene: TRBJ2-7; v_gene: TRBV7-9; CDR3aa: ASSTRQGGSYEQY
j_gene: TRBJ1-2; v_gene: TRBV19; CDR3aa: ASLGLNYGGYT
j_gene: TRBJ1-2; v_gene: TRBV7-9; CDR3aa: ASSSSGPYGYT
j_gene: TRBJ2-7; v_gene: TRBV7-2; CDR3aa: ASSGEVSSGYEQY
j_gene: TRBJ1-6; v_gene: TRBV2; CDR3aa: ASSGGTA
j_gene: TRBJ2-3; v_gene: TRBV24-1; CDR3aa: ATSDVTGGATDTQY
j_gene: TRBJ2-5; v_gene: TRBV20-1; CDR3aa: SARDPGQSYQY
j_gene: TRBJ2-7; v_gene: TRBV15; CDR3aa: ATSRGGTDEQY
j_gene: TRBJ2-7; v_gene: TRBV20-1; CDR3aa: SARLAGAPSSYEQY
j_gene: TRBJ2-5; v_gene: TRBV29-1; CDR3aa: SVEGQGETQY
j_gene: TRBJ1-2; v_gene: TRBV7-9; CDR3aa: ASSFSQNYGYT
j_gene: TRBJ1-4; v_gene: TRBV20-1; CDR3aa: SADRDEKLF
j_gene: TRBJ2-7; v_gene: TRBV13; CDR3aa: ASSGGDDEQY
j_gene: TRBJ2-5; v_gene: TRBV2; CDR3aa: ASSEAGSGGTQETQY
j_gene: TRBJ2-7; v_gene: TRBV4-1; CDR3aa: ASSQGGTATYEQY
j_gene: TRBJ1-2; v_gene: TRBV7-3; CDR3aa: ASSLSGLGTQEYGYT
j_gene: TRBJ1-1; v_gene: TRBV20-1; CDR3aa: SARDHLAAEMNTEAF
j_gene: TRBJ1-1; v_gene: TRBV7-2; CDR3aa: ASSLRGKTNTEAF
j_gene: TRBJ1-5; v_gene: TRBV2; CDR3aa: ASSQIAGQPQH
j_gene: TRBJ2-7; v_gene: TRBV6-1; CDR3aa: ASTSGRGWGTYEQY
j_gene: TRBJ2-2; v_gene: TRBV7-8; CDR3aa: ASSVGGRMNTGELF
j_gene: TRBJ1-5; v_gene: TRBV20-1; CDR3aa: SASEGNGNQPQH
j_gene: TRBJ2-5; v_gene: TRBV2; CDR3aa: ATSDRLAGGVYETQY
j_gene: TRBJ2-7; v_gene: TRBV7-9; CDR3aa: ASSQPSRDRVHEQY
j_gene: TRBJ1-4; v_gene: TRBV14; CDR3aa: ASSQGQGATANEKLF
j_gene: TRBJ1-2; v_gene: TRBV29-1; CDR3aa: SGREGYGYT
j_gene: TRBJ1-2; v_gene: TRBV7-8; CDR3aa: ASSLGAATNYGYT
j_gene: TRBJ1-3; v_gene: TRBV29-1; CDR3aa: SSARPGQAY
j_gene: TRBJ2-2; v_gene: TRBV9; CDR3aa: ASSVDYRGDTGELF
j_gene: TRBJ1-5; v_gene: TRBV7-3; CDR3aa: ASSLAR
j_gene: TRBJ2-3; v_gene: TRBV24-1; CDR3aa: ATSEIQGDTQY
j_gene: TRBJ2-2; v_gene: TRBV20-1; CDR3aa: SGFEANTGELF
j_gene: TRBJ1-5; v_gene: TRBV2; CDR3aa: ASSSRQGPSNQPQH
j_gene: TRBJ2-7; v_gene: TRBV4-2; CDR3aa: ASSQARDIEQY
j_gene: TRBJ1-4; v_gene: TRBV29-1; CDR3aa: SVQILPTNEKLF
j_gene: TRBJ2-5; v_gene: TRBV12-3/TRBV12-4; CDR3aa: ASSYAGTEETQY
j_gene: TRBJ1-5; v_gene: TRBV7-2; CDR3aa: ASQRSGQSNQPQH
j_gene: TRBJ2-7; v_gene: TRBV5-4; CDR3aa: ASSLERGESSYEQY
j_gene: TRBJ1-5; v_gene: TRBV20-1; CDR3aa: SASQGWNQPQH
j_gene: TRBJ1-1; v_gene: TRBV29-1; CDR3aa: SVEEGTNTEAF
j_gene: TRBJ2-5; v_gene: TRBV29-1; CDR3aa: SVGLLEETQY
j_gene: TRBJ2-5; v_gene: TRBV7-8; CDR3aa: ASSFGRVGETQY
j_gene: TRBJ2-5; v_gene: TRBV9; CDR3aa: ASSVEGGFQETQY
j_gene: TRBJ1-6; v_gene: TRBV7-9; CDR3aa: ASSLLGAKNSPLH
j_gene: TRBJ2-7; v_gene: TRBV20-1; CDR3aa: SANPGATTYEQY
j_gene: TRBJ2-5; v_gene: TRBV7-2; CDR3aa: ASSRGGRGSRGETQY
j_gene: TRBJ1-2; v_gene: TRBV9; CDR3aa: ASSLWPNYGYT
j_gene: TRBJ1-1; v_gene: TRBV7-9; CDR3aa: ASSVEDWPRATEAF
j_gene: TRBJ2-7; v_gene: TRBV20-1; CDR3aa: SARDLERGYEQY